Below, one T cell receptor (beta chain) is given with its context. This clonotype has a count of ten or more. No cognate antigen has been identified for it. No qualities accompany the bases; no much larger clone lies one base away. This sample was included in a study of neurological immune-mediated disorders (dated by TCRdb to between 2019 and 2020). For context, the study as a whole: Using UMI-based sequencing, the study compared peripheral blood TCR-beta repertoires from patients with HTLV-I-associated myelopathy (HAM/TSP), patients with multiple sclerosis, and healthy controls. Alongside PBMC samples, the set of 106 TCR-beta libraries contained longitudinal samples, technical triplicates, and paired CD4+ and CD8+ T-cell subsets that had been sorted. Each longitudinal HAM/TSP and healthy donor was sampled at 3 time-points spaced at roughly 3-40 month intervals. Of the roughly 71 subjects in the cohort, some 14 were HAM/TSP patients, approximately 35 were multiple sclerosis patients, and about 20 were healthy controls.

cDNA synthesis used template-switch 5'RACE with a primer carrying a 10-nucleotide random unique molecular identifier tagging each TCR transcript. Each sequencing run produced over 180 million TCR-beta sequences covering 15-18 subjects. Total RNA was extracted with the RNeasy kit. TCR-beta VDJ regions were amplified with primers for the TCR constant region and the 5'RACE anchor, using the KAPA Real-time Library Amplification kit. A first PCR added sample indexes and Illumina adaptors, after which a second PCR increased the library yield. After Ampure bead purification, the roughly 650 bp TCR product was size-selected on a 2% E-gel SizeSelection system. Before pooling, library quality was checked on a Bioanalyzer, concentration was measured with Qubit, and libraries were quantified with the Kapa Library Quantification kit. Paired-end 2 x 150 bp sequencing of the libraries was performed on an Illumina HiSeq 2500. To increase sequence diversity, about 25-31% phiX was spiked into each library pool. The original methods were these. The UMI-based MiGEC pipeline processed quality-filtered reads and removed over 80% of raw TCR sequences during error correction. IMGT germline references were used for aligning VDJ genes, and each clonotype was defined as a unique CDR3 amino acid sequence together with its V-J genes. Clonal expansion, Shannon diversity and CDR3 relatedness were evaluated with VDJtools (CalcPairwiseDistances, ClusterSamples), while phylogenetic trees were built in CLCbio workbench. Clones with at least 8 unique UMIs were defined as expanded, with this threshold being based on coefficient-of-variation modelling across technical triplicates. TCRdb's own reprocessing of the public reads used fastp at Q25 and MiXCR and kept productive beta chains. Records with the same CDR3 protein are collapsed into one entry carrying the most frequent genes and DNA. TCRdb assigned the V and J calls; the authors' analysis was not used. Counted in this sample were tens of thousands of distinct CDR3 sequences; approximately 12% of them appeared once. The ten biggest clones cover approximately 7% of the sample.

V ends up 7 bases short and J 4 bases short, with an unmatched junction base count of 5. According to the germline V gene, CDR1 reads SGHTA and CDR2 reads FQGNSA. The CDR3 holds 14 amino acids from the cysteine to the phenylalanine. Only the CDR3 DNA stays, 42 bases, in frame from base 1. The sample's time point label, in plain terms: longitudinal time-point 1 (baseline). Unsorted PBMC libraries were generated from 2 million PBMCs stored in RNAlater at -80 °C until RNA extraction. PBMCs were separated from peripheral blood using Ficoll-Hypaque density gradient centrifugation and then cryopreserved in liquid nitrogen. Here is what the overall study found, with its caveats: TCR clonal expansion was highest in HAM/TSP patients and lowest in MS patients, with MS patients falling below even healthy controls. No identical CDR3 amino acid sequences were found to be shared among expanded clones across subjects, suggesting that TCR-beta repertoires were private in all groups.

Material for sequencing was PBMCs. The receptor chain draws on TRBV7-2 and TRBJ2-5; 11 central bases correspond to TRBD2. The receptor was derived from a male donor with HTLV-1-associated myelopathy (HAM/TSP). The CDR3 in this case is CASTLAGGRETQYF. Here is the DNA: TGTGCCAGCACCCTAGCGGGGGGACGAGAGACCCAGTACTTC.